This TCR beta chain comes out of a study of a mutant IDH1 vaccine in newly diagnosed glioma. Study as a whole: Treated patients, averaging about 40 years, were around 62% male and roughly 38% female. Before enrollment, patients got radiotherapy alone, temozolomide alone, or mostly the combination.

Broader study findings: The vaccine induced immune responses, and these occurred in 80% to 95% of patients.

This clone was seen only once. Its antigen remains unknown. Profiled with immunoSEQ multiplex PCR; TCRdb holds only in-frame clones, not every one. The sample shows some 56,000 clones, approximately 91% of them seen only once. Time point reported: baseline, week 1 (first vaccination visit). Noted treatment: pre-vaccination baseline after standard-of-care therapy. Each astrocytoma in the donors was new, WHO grade 3 or 4, IDH1-mutant and ATRX-lost. Sample: PBMCs, taken from a glioma patient treated with radiotherapy, temozolomide or both. The TCR comes from a man aged 50 to 60 with glioma.

CDR3 sequence: CASSEGGYGYTF. The CDR3 DNA follows: TGTGCCAGCAGTGAAGGGGGCTATGGCTACACCTTC. The gene calls are TRBV28 and TRBJ1-2, with D maybe TRBD1 (6 bases). V was cut by 5 bases and J by 4 bases, with 8 bases left in between. The CDR3 covers 12 residues. Germline CDR1 reads MDHEN; CDR2 reads SYDVKM.